One and the same sample provided the 12 T cell receptor beta chains below, sequenced in a study of blood T cells in healthy people across ages (dated by TCRdb to the mid-2010s). Library method: 5' RACE. For sequencing, an Illumina HiSeq 2500 was employed. A second PCR of roughly 6 to 11 cycles was run with a J-beta primer mix and a sample-barcoded 5' primer. TCRdb handled the public reads itself, with Q25 trimming in fastp and clone calling in MiXCR, and kept productive beta chains. Each CDR3 protein appears once, grouped with its most common genes and DNA. In this sample the table shows 850,000 to 1,000,000 distinct CDR3 sequences, roughly 47% of which occur a single time. The ten largest account for about 22% of the sample. Specimen: blood. These receptors came from a woman aged 60 to 75 in good health.

This clonotype was seen only a few times. The gene calls are TRBV18 and TRBJ2-5; 8 bases are a match to TRBD2. V shed 3 bases and J 9 bases; nucleotides not matched to a gene: 3. This CDR3 is 12 amino acids long. From germline, CDR1 is KGHSH and CDR2 LQKENI. CDR3 amino acids: CASSPNGGAQYF. The CDR3 bases are TGTGCCAGCTCACCGAACGGGGGGGCCCAGTACTTC.

The genes are TRBV4-1 and TRBJ2-7, with 7 bases that match TRBD1. V was clipped by 3 bases and J by 0 bases; unmatched bases: 8. Germline lookup yields CDR1 MGHRA and CDR2 YSYEKL. The CDR3 runs 16 residues. This CDR3 is CASSQNSGTASYEQYF. CDR3 nucleotides: TGCGCCAGCAGCCAGAACTCCGGGACAGCCTCCTACGAGCAGTACTTC.

The V and J genes are TRBV12-3 or TRBV12-4 and TRBJ2-3; 7 nucleotides agree with TRBD2. V dropped 5 bases and J dropped 4; count of bases not matched to a gene: 15. The CDR3 totals 17 residues. CDR3 in amino acids: CASSVPREGLRADTQYF. The DNA for the CDR3 is TGTGCCAGCAGTGTTCCAAGGGAGGGCCTTAGGGCAGATACGCAGTATTTT.

The chain has TRBV12-3 or TRBV12-4 and TRBJ2-5; a possible D gene is TRBD2 (5 bases). There are 14 residues in the CDR3. Trimming took 5 bases from V and 5 from J, leaving 15 bases between them. The CDR3 loop is CASSAYEGGETQYF. CDR3 nucleotides: TGTGCCAGCAGTGCCTACGAAGGAGGCGAGACCCAGTACTTC.

The chain carries TRBV5-1 and TRBJ2-7; 9 bases agree with TRBD1. CDR1 and CDR2 from the germline V gene are SGHRS and YFSETQ. The CDR3 totals 16 residues. Trimming removed 0 bases from V and 1 base from J; junction bases left unmatched: 5. The CDR3 bases are TGCGCCAGCAGCTTGGTCCCCGGGACAGGGTCCTACGAGCAGTACTTC. It specifies CASSLVPGTGSYEQYF.

The V gene is TRBV3-1, the J gene TRBJ2-3; 9 bases map to TRBD2. The CDR3 length is 14 residues. Trimming removed 1 base from V and 6 bases from J; junction bases left unmatched: 2. The germline gives CDR1 LGHDT, CDR2 YNNKEL (reference sequence). CDR3 DNA sequence: TGTGCCAGCAGCCAAGCTAGCGGGAAGGATACGCAGTATTTT. This codes for CASSQASGKDTQYF.

This chain connects TRBV30 to TRBJ2-1, with TRBD2 identical over 7 bases. V lost 0 bases to trimming and J lost 7 bases; unmatched junction nucleotides: 9. CDR3 length equals 15 residues. Per germline, CDR1 GTSNPN and CDR2 SVGIG (reference sequence). The CDR3 DNA reads as TGTGCCTGGAGTGTAGAGATTCAGCGGGAAAATGAGCAGTTCTTC. It codes for CAWSVEIQRENEQFF.

This chain uses TRBV20-1 with TRBJ2-7; 8 nucleotides align to TRBD2. The CDR3 is 18 residues long. The germline V gene has CDR1 DFQATT and CDR2 SNEGSKA (reference sequence). Trimming took 2 bases from V and 2 from J; bases not matched to a gene: 17. Here the CDR3 DNA reads TGCAGTGCTAGAAGTCGGCTAGCGGGTCCTAGGGGAACCTACGAGCAGTACTTC. Translating gives CSARSRLAGPRGTYEQYF.

Concerning this clonotype itself: The junction departs from the called germline gene at one end, perhaps through a read error. The gene calls are TRBV4-1 and TRBJ2-7; D not resolved. The CDR3 loop spans 13 amino acids. Germline V gene sequence: CDR1 MGHRA, CDR2 YSYEKL. CDR3 sequence: CASGQVTAYEQYF. DNA of the CDR3: TGCGCCAGCGGCCAAGTTACAGCCTACGAGCAGTACTTC.

This clonotype has more than one count but fewer than ten. The V call is TRBV20-1, the J call TRBJ2-4, with D unclear. The end of the DNA is better explained by TRBJ2-7, so the J call may be wrong. Germline V lookup: CDR1 DFQATT, CDR2 SNEGSKA (reference sequence). The CDR3 totals 14 residues. The CDR3 spells CSARGRLTMYEQYF. The CDR3 bases are TGCAGTGCTAGAGGAAGGCTGACGATGTACGAGCAGTACTTC.

The J gene is TRBJ2-7, the V gene TRBV2; D is unclear. Germline V gene sequence: CDR1 SNHLY, CDR2 FYNNEI. V lost 4 bases and J 3 bases, leaving 13 bases between the germline ends. The CDR3 spans 14 residues. CDR3 sequence: CASSGPAVGYEQYF. CDR3 coding DNA: TGTGCCAGCAGTGGGCCGGCAGTTGGCTACGAGCAGTACTTC.

This chain links TRBV9 with TRBJ2-7; D unclear. The CDR3 runs to 14 residues. V was pared by 0 bases and J by 3 bases, with 10 bases between. The germline CDR1 and CDR2 sequences are SGDLS and YYNGEE. CDR3 in amino acids: CASSVGPIYYEQYF. The DNA of the CDR3 is TGTGCCAGCAGCGTAGGGCCTATTTACTACGAGCAGTACTTC.